The T cell receptor (beta chain) described here comes from a study of shared clonotypes between healthy human individuals. The repertoire was sequenced with immunoSEQ multiplex PCR; TCRdb's copy has only in-frame clones and lacks some. This table holds about 510,000 clones, 79% found once. This CDR3 has 13 amino acids. With 0 bases removed from V and 9 bases from J, the gap between germline ends came to 10 bases. CDR1 and CDR2 from the germline V gene are SGDLS and YYNGEE. This chain uses TRBV9 with TRBJ2-4; no definite D call. This receptor was obtained from a woman aged 40 to 50 in good health. Some clones in this sample may be carry-over from other donors' samples. The sample was PBMCs. The CDR3: CASSVESSSIQYF. The CDR3 DNA follows: TGTGCCAGCAGCGTAGAATCGAGCAGCATTCAGTACTTC.